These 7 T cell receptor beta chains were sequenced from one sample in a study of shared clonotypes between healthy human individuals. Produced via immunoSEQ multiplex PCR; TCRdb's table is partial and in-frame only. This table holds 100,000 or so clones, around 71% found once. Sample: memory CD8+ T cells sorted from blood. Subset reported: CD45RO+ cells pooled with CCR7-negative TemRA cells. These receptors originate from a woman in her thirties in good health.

Written as DNA, the CDR3 is TGCGCCAGCAGCTTGGGTCGGCGGGAGGGAGATACGCAGTATTTT. Translation gives CASSLGRREGDTQYF. The V call is TRBV5-1, the J call TRBJ2-3; 9 bases are a match to TRBD2. The CDR3 is made up of 15 amino acids. Germline CDR1 reads SGHRS; CDR2 reads YFSETQ. J lost 5 bases, V lost 0 bases, and 4 bases had no gene match.

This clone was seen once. The CDR3 loop is CASSLGAAAGGELFF. DNA of the CDR3: TGCGCCAGCAGCCTAGGGGCCGCTGCCGGGGGGGAGCTGTTTTTT. The chain uses TRBV4-1 and TRBJ2-2, with a possible D match to TRBD1 (5 bases). Trimming left V 4 bases short and J 8 bases short, with 17 bases between. The germline V gene has CDR1 MGHRA and CDR2 YSYEKL. The CDR3 runs to 15 residues.

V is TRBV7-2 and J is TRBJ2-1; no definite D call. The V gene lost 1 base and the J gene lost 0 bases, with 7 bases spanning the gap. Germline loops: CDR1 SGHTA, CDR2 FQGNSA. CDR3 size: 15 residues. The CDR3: CASSLGGFSYNEQFF. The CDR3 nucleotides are TGTGCCAGCAGCTTAGGAGGTTTCTCCTACAATGAGCAGTTCTTC.

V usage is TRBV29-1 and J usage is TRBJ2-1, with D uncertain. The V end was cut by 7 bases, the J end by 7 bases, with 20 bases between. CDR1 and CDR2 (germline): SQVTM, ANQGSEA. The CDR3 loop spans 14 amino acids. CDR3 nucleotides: TGCAGCGCTTCAAGTCCGGGCCAACAAAATGAGCAGTTCTTC. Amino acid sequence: CSASSPGQQNEQFF.

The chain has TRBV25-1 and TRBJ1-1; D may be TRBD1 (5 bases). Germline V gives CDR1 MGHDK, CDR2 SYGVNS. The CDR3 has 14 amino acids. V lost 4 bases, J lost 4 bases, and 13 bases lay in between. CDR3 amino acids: CASSAPNGGTEAFF. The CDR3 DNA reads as TGTGCCAGCAGTGCCCCAAACGGGGGCACTGAAGCTTTCTTT. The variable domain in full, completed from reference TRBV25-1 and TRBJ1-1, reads EADIYQTPRYLVIGTGKKITLECSQTMGHDKMYWYQQDPGMELHLIHYSYGVNSTEKGDLSSESTVSRIRTEHFPLTLESARPSHTSQYLCASSAPNGGTEAFFGQGTRLTVV.

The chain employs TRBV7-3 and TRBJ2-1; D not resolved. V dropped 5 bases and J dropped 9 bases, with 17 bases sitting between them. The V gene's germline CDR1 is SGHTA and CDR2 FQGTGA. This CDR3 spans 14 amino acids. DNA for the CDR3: TGTGCCAGCAGCCCCGTCGGACCACCAGGTGAGCAGTTCTTC. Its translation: CASSPVGPPGEQFF. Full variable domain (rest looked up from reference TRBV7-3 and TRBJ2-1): GAGVSQTPSNKVTEKGKYVELRCDPISGHTALYWYRQSLGQGPEFLIYFQGTGAADDSGLPNDRFFAVRPEGSVSTLKIQRTERGDSAVYLCASSPVGPPGEQFFGPGTRLTVL.

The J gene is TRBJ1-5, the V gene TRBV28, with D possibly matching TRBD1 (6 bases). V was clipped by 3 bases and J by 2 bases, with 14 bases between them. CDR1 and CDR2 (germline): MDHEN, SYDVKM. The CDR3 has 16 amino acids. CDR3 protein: CASSLLGAWGNQPQHF. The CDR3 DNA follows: TGTGCCAGCAGTTTGTTGGGGGCATGGGGCAATCAGCCCCAGCATTTT.